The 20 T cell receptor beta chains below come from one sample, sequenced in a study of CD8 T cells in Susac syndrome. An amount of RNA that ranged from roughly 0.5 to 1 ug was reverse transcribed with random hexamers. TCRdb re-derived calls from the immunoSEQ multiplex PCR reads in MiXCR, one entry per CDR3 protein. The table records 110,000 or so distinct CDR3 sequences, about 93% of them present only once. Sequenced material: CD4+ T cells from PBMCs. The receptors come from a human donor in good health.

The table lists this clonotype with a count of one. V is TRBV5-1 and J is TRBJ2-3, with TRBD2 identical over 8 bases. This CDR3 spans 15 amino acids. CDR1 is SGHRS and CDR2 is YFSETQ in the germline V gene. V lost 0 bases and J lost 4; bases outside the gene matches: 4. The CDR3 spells CASSLAGRVADTQYF. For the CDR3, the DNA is TGCGCCAGCAGCTTGGCCGGGAGGGTCGCAGATACGCAGTATTTT.

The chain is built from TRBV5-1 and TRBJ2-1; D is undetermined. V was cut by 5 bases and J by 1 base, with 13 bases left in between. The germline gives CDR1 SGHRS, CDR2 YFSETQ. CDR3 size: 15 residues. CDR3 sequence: CASRPLRFSYNEQFF. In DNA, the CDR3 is TGCGCCAGCAGACCATTACGATTTTCCTACAATGAGCAGTTCTTC.

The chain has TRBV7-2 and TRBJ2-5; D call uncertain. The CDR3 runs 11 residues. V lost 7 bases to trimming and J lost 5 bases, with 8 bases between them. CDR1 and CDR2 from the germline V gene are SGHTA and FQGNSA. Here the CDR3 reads CASKSLETQYF. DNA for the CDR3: TGTGCCAGCAAGTCACTGGAGACCCAGTACTTC.

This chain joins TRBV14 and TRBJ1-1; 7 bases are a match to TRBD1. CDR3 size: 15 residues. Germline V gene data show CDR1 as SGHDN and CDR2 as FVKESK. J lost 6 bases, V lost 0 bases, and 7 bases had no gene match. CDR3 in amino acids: CASSQDPQGFAEAFF. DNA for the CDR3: TGTGCCAGCAGCCAAGATCCACAGGGGTTCGCTGAAGCTTTCTTT.

CDR3 amino acids: CASSPRTGSTGELFF. The DNA for the CDR3 is TGTGCCAGTAGTCCTAGGACAGGAAGCACCGGGGAGCTGTTTTTT. V is TRBV19 and J is TRBJ2-2; TRBD1 matches at 7 bases. CDR1 is LNHDA and CDR2 is SQIVND in the germline V gene (reference sequence). The J segment lost 4 bases and the V segment lost 5 bases, leaving 7 bases of the junction unmatched. CDR3 length equals 15 residues.

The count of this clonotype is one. DNA of the CDR3: TGTGCCAGCAGCGTAGGGCCTATGAGCTCCTACGAGCAGTACTTC. It is translated as CASSVGPMSSYEQYF. V gene TRBV7-2 combines with J gene TRBJ2-7, with D uncertain. CDR3 length: 15 residues. V gave up 5 bases and J gave up 0 bases, with 14 bases separating them. Germline values: CDR1 SGHTA, CDR2 FQGNSA. Using reference TRBV7-2 and TRBJ2-7 for the parts outside the CDR3, the full variable domain is GAGVSQSPSNKVTEKGKDVELRCDPISGHTALYWYRQSLGQGLEFLIYFQGNSAPDKSGLPSDRFSAERTGGSVSTLTIQRTQQEDSAVYLCASSVGPMSSYEQYFGPGTRLTVT.

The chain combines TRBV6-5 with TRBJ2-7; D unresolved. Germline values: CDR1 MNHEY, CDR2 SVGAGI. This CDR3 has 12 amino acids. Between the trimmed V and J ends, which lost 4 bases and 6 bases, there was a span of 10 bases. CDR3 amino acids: CASSSTRAEQYF. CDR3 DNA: TGTGCCAGCAGTTCGACAAGGGCCGAGCAGTACTTC.

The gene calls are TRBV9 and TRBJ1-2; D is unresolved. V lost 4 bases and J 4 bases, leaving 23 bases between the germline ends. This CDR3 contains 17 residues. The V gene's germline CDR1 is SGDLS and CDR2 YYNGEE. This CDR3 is CASSSRQARNGVYGYTF. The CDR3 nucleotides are TGTGCCAGCAGCAGCCGCCAGGCCAGGAACGGGGTCTATGGCTACACCTTC.

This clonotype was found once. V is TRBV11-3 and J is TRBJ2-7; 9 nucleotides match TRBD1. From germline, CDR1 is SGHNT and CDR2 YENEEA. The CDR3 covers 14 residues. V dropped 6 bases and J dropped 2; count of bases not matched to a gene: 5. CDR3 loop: CASSSGQGPYEQYF. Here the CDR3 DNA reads TGTGCCAGCAGTTCGGGACAGGGCCCCTACGAGCAGTACTTC.

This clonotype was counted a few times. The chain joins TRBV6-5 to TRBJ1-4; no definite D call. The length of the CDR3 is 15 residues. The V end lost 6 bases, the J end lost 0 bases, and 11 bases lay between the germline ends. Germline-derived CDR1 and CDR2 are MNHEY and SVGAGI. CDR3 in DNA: TGTGCCAGCAGCTTGGACGGGACAACTAATGAAAAACTGTTTTTT. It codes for CASSLDGTTNEKLFF.

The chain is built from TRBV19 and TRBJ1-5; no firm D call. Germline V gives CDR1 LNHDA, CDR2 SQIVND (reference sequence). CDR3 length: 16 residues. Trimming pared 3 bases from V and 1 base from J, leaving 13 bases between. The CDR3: CASSIMGISSNQPQHF. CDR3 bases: TGTGCCAGTAGTATTATGGGGATATCGAGCAATCAGCCCCAGCATTTT. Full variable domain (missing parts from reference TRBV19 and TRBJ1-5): DGGITQSPKYLFRKEGQNVTLSCEQNLNHDAMYWYRQDPGQGLRLIYYSQIVNDFQKGDIAEGYSVSREKKESFPLTVTSAQKNPTAFYLCASSIMGISSNQPQHFGDGTRLSIL.

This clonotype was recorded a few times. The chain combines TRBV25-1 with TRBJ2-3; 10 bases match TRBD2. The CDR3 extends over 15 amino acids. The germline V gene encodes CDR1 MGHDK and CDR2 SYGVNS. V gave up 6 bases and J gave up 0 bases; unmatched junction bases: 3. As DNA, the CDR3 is TGTGCCAGCAGGAGGACTAGCGGAAGCACAGATACGCAGTATTTT. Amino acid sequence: CASRRTSGSTDTQYF.

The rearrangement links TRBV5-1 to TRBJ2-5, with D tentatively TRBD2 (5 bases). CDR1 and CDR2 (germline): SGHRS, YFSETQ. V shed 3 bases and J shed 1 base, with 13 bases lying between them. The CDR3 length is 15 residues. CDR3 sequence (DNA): TGCGCCAGCAGCTCCCAGACTACTACCCAAGAGACCCAGTACTTC. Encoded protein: CASSSQTTTQETQYF.

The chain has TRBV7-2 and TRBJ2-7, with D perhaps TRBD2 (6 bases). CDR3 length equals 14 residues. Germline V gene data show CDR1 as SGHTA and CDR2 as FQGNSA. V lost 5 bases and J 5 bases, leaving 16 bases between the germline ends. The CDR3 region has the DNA TGTGCCAGCAGCCCTACCGGGGGAATCGACGAGCAGTACTTC. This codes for CASSPTGGIDEQYF.

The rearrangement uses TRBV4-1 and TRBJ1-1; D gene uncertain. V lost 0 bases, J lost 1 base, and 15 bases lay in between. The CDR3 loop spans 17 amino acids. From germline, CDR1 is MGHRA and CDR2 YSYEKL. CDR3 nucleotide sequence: TGCGCCAGCAGCCAAGATCCTCAGAATTACAAGAACACTGAAGCTTTCTTT. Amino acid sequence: CASSQDPQNYKNTEAFF.

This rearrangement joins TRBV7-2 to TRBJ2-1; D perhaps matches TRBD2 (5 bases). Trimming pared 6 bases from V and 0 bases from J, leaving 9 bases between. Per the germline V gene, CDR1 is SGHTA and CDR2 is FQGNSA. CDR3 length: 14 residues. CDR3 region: CASSFDYSYNEQFF. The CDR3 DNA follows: TGTGCCAGCAGTTTCGACTACTCCTACAATGAGCAGTTCTTC.

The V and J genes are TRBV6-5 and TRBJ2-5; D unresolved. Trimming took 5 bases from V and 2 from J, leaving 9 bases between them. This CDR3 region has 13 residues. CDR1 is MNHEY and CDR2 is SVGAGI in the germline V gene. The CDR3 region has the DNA TGTGCCAGCAGTAGAGGACCTCAAGAGACCCAGTACTTC. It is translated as CASSRGPQETQYF.

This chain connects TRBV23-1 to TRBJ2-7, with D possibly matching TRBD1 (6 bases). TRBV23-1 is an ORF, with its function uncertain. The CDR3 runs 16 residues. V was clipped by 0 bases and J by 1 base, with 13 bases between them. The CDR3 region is CASSQSGQCTSYEQYF. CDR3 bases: TGCGCCAGCAGTCAATCAGGACAGTGTACTTCCTACGAGCAGTACTTC.

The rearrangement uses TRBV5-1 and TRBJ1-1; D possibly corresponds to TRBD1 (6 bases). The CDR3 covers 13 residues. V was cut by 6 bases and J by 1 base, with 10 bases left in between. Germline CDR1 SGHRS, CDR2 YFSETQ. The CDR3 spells CASTRDKNTEAFF. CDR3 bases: TGCGCCAGCACCCGGGACAAGAACACTGAAGCTTTCTTT.

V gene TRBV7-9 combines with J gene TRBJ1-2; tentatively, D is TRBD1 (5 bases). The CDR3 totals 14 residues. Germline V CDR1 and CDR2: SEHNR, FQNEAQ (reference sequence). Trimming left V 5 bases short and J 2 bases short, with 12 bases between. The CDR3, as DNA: TGTGCCAGCAGCCCGGCCAGGGTGAACTATGGCTACACCTTC. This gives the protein CASSPARVNYGYTF.